The clone carrying this T cell receptor beta chain was picked up many times. Its cognate antigen is unknown. This entry belongs to a study of regulatory T cells in long-lasting Graves disease. Regarding the study as a whole: Study was limited to peripheral blood, excluding thyroid tissue.

Germline loops: CDR1 DFQATT, CDR2 SNEGSKA (reference sequence). The CDR3 length is 12 residues. J gave up 6 bases and V 5 bases, and 3 bases lay outside the gene matches. Stated time point: newly diagnosed GD, antithyroid drugs for less than 3 months. RNA from PBMCs was the source of the TCR library. By American Thyroid Association guidelines, Graves' disease was diagnosed in the cohort. Through Arm-PCR of CDR3 regions and iRepertoire HTBI primers, TCR beta libraries were built. Per the authors' pipeline: Among the samples, roughly 65 TRBV and 14 TRBJ segments were identified. TCRdb processed the multiplex PCR reads anew with MiXCR; each CDR3 protein has one entry. TCRdb's processing, not the authors' own work, is the source of the V and J calls. The sample contains 300,000 to 450,000 distinct CDR3 sequences, about 14% of which appear only once.

The origin of this receptor is a female donor with Graves disease. The V and J genes are TRBV20-1 and TRBJ2-7; 11 positions match TRBD1. This specimen was peripheral blood mononuclear cells (PBMCs), taken at new diagnosis, from a patient treated with antithyroid drugs. CDR3 bases: TGCAGTGCTTGGGACAGGGGGGCCGAGCAGTACTTC. This sequence encodes CSAWDRGAEQYF.